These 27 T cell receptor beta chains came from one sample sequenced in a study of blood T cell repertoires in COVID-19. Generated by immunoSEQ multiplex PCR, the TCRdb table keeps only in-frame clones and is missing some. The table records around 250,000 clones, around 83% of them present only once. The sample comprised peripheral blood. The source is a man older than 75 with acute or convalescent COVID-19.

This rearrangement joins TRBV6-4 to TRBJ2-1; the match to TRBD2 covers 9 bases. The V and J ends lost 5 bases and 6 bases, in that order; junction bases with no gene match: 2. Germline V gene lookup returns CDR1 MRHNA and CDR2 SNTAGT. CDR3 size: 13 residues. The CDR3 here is CASSLREGNEQFF. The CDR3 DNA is TGTGCCAGCAGTTTGCGGGAGGGCAATGAGCAGTTCTTC.

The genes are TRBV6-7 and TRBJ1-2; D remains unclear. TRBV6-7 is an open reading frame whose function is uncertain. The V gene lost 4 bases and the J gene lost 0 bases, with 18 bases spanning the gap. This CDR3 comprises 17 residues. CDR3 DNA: TGTGCCAGCAGTTCCCCCCCAGTAGCCCAAGCTAACTATGGCTACACCTTC. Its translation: CASSSPPVAQANYGYTF.

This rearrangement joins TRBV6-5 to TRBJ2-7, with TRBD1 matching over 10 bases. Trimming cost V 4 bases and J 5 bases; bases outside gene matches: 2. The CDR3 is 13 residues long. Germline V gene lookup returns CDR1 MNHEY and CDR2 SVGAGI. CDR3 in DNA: TGTGCCAGCAGTTTTGACAGGGGGCACGAGCAGTACTTC. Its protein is CASSFDRGHEQYF.

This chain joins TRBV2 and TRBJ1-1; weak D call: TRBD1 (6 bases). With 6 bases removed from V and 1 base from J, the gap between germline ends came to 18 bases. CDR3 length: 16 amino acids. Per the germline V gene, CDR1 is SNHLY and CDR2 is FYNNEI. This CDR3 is CASSEPTGKRNTEAFF. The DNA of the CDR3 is TGTGCCAGCAGCGAACCCACAGGGAAGAGGAACACTGAAGCTTTCTTT. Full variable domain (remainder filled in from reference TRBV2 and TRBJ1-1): EPEVTQTPSHQVTQMGQEVILRCVPISNHLYFYWYRQILGQKVEFLVSFYNNEISEKSEIFDDQFSVERPDGSNFTLKIRSTKLEDSAMYFCASSEPTGKRNTEAFFGQGTRLTVV.

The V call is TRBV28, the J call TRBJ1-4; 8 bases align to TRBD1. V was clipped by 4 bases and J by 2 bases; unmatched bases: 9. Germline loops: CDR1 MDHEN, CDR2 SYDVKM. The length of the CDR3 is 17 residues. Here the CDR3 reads CASSSTYRGSTNEKLFF. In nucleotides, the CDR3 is TGTGCCAGCAGTTCCACTTACAGGGGGTCTACTAATGAAAAACTGTTTTTT.

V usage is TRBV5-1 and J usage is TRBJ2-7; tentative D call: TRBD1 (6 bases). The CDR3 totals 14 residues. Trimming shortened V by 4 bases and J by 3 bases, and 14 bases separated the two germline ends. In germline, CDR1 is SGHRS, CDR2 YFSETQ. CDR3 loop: CASSAAGQLYEQYF. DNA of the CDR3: TGCGCCAGCAGCGCCGCCGGACAGCTCTACGAGCAGTACTTC.

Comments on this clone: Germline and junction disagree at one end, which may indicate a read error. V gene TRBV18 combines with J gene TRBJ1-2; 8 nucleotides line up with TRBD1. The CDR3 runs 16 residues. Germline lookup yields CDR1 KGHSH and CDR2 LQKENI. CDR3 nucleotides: TGTGCCACCTCACAGGCCCCCGGGACAGGTTTCGGTGGCTACACCTTC. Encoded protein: CATSQAPGTGFGGYTF.

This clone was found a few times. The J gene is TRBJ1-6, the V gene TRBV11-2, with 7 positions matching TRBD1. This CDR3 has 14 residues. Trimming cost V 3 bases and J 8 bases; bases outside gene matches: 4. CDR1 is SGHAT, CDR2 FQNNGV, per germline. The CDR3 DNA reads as TGTGCCAGCAGCTTCAACAGGGGTGATTCACCCCTCCACTTT. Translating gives CASSFNRGDSPLHF.

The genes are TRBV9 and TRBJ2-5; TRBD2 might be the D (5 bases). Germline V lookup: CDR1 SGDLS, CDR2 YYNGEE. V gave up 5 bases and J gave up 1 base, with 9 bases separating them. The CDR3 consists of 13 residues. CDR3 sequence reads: CASSRERQETQYF. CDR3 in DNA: TGTGCCAGCAGTAGGGAGCGCCAAGAGACCCAGTACTTC.

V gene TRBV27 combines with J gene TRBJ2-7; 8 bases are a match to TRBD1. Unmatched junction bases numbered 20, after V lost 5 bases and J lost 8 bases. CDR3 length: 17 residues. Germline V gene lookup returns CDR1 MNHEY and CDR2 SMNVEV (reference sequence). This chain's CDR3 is CASSAGTGNMPPLKQYF. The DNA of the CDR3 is TGTGCCAGCAGTGCCGGGACAGGAAATATGCCCCCTTTGAAGCAGTACTTC.

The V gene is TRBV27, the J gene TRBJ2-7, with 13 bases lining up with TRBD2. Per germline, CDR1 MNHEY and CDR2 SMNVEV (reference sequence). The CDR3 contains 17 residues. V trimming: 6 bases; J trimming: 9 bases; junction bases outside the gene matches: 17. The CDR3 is CASRQGLAGTDSLAQYF. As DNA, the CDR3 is TGTGCCAGCAGACAGGGACTAGCGGGAACCGATTCCCTGGCGCAGTACTTC.

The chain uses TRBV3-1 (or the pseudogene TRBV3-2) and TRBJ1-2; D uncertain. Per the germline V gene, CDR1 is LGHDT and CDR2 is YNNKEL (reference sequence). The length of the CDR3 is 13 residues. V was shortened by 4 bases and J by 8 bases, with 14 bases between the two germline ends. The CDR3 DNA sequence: TGTGCCAGCAGCCTCCTATCCGAACGGGGCTACACCTTC. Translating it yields CASSLLSERGYTF.

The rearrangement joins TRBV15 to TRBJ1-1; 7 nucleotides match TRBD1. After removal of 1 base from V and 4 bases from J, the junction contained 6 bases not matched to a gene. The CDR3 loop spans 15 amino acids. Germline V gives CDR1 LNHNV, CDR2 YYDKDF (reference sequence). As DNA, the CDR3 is TGTGCCACCAGCAGAGTGACAGGGCTGGGCACTGAAGCTTTCTTT. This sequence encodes CATSRVTGLGTEAFF. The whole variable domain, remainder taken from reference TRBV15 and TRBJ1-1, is DAMVIQNPRYQVTQFGKPVTLSCSQTLNHNVMYWYQQKSSQAPKLLFHYYDKDFNNEADTPDNFQSRRPNTSFCFLDIRSPGLGDTAMYLCATSRVTGLGTEAFFGQGTRLTVV.

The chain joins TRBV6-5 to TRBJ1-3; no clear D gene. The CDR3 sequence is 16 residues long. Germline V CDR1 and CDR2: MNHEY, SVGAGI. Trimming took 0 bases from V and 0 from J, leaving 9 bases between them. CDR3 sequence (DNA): TGTGCCAGCAGTTACTCACACCAGTACTCTGGAAACACCATATATTTT. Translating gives CASSYSHQYSGNTIYF.

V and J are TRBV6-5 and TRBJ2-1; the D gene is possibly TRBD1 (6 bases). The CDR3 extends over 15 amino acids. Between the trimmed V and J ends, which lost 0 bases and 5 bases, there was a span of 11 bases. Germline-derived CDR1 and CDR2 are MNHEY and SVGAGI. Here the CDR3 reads CASSYSFRTDNEQFF. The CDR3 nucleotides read TGTGCCAGCAGTTACTCCTTTCGGACAGACAATGAGCAGTTCTTC.

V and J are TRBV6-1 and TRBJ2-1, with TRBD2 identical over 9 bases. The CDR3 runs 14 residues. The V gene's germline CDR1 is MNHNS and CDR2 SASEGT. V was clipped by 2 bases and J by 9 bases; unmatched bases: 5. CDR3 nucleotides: TGTGCCAGCAGTGAACTAGCGGGATTTCGTGAGCAGTTCTTC. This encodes CASSELAGFREQFF.

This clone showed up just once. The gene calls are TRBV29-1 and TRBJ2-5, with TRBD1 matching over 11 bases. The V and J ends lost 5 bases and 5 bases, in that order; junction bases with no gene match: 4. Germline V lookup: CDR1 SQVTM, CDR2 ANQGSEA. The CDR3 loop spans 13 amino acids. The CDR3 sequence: CSVRGTGGETQYF. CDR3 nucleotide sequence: TGCAGCGTTAGAGGGACAGGGGGTGAGACCCAGTACTTC.

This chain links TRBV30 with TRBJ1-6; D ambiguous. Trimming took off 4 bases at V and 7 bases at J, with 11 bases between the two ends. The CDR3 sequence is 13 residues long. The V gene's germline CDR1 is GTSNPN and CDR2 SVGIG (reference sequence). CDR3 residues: CAWIPARNSPLHF. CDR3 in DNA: TGTGCCTGGATTCCGGCGAGGAATTCACCCCTCCACTTT.

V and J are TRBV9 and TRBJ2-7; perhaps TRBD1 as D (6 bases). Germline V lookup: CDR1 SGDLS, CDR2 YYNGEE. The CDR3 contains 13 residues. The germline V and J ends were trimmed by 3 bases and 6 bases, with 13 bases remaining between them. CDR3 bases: TGTGCCAGCAGCGGAAACAGGGACGGCGAGCAGTACTTC. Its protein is CASSGNRDGEQYF.

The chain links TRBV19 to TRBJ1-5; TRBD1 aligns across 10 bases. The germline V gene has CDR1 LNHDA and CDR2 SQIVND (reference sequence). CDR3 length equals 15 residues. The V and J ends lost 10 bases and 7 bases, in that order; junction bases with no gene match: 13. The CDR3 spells CATDLGDRGDQPQHF. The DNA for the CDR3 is TGTGCCACTGACCTGGGGGACAGGGGTGACCAGCCCCAGCATTTT.

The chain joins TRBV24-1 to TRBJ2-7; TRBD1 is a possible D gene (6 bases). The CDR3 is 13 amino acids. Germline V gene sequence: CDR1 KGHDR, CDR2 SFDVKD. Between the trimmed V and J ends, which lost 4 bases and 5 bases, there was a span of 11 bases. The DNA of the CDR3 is TGTGCCACCAGTGACCCACAGGGAAACGAGCAGTACTTC. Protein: CATSDPQGNEQYF.

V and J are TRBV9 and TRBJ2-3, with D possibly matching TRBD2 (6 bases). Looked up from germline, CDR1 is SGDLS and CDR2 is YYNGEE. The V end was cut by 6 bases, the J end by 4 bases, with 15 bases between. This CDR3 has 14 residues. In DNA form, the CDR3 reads TGTGCCAGCAACGACGGGAGCGCCGCAGATACGCAGTATTTT. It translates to CASNDGSAADTQYF.

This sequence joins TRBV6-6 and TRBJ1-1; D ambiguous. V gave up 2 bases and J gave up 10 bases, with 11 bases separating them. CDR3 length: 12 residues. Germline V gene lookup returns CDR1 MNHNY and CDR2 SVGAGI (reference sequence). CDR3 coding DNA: TGTGCCAGCAGTTACGCGGTAGAGCGAGCTTTCTTT. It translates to CASSYAVERAFF.

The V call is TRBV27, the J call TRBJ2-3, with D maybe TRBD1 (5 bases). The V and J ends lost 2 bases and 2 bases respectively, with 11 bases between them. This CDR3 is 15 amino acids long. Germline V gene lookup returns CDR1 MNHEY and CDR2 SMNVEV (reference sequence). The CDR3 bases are TGTGCCAGCAGTTTAGGGCTAGGGGCCACAGATACGCAGTATTTT. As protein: CASSLGLGATDTQYF.

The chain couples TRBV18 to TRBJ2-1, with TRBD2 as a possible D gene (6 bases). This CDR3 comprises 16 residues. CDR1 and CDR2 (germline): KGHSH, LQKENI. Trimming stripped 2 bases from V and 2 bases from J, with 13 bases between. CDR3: CASSPAGTVPYNEQFF. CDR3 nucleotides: TGTGCCAGCTCACCAGCGGGGACTGTCCCCTACAATGAGCAGTTCTTC.

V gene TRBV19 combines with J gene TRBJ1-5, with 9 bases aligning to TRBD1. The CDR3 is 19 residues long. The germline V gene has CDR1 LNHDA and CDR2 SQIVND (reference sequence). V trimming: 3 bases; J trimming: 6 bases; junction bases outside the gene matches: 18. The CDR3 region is CASSIDPGTGRGGSQPQHF. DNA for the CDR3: TGTGCCAGTAGTATCGATCCCGGGACAGGGAGAGGGGGAAGTCAGCCCCAGCATTTT. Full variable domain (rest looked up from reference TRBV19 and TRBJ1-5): DGGITQSPKYLFRKEGQNVTLSCEQNLNHDAMYWYRQDPGQGLRLIYYSQIVNDFQKGDIAEGYSVSREKKESFPLTVTSAQKNPTAFYLCASSIDPGTGRGGSQPQHFGDGTRLSIL.

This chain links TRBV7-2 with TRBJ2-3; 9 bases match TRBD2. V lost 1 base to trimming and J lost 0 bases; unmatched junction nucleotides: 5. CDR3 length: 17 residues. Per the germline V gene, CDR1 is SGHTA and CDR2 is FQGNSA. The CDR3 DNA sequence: TGTGCCAGCAGCTTAGTCGCTAGCGGGACTAGCACAGATACGCAGTATTTT. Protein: CASSLVASGTSTDTQYF. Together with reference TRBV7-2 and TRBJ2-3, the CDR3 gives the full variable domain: GAGVSQSPSNKVTEKGKDVELRCDPISGHTALYWYRQSLGQGLEFLIYFQGNSAPDKSGLPSDRFSAERTGGSVSTLTIQRTQQEDSAVYLCASSLVASGTSTDTQYFGPGTRLTVL.